The 27 T cell receptor beta chains below come from one sample, sequenced in a study of OX40 agonist ivuxolimab in advanced cancers. Repertoires were generated with immunoSEQ multiplex PCR, while TCRdb's copy carries only in-frame clones and drops some. Counted here are more than 50,000 clones, 70% to 80% occurring once; the ten biggest clones make up over 1%. Sample: CD4+ or CD8+ T cells sorted from blood, taken in a trial of the OX40 agonist ivuxolimab. These receptors originate from an adult with an advanced solid tumor such as melanoma, head and neck, liver or kidney cancer.

The rearrangement uses TRBV5-1 and TRBJ2-1; possibly TRBD1 for D (5 bases). The CDR3 length is 16 residues. Germline lookup yields CDR1 SGHRS and CDR2 YFSETQ. V lost 3 bases to trimming and J lost 6 bases, with 19 bases between them. The DNA for the CDR3 is TGCGCCAGCAGCTCGCCAAGGGGTGAAGCCCTCAATGAGCAGTTCTTC. This translates into CASSSPRGEALNEQFF.

The chain recombines TRBV28 with TRBJ1-1, with D unclear. Between the trimmed V and J ends, which lost 5 bases and 3 bases, there was a span of 19 bases. The germline V gene has CDR1 MDHEN and CDR2 SYDVKM. This CDR3 contains 16 residues. This chain's CDR3 is CASSGESPLWDTEAFF. CDR3 coding DNA: TGTGCCAGCAGTGGTGAGAGTCCATTGTGGGACACTGAAGCTTTCTTT.

This rearrangement joins TRBV5-4 to TRBJ2-5; 7 bases agree with TRBD1. V lost 4 bases to trimming and J lost 2 bases; unmatched junction nucleotides: 5. The germline V gene has CDR1 SGHNT and CDR2 YYREEE (reference sequence). CDR3 size: 14 residues. Here the CDR3 reads CASSRTGVQETQYF. CDR3 nucleotides: TGTGCCAGCAGCCGGACAGGCGTTCAAGAGACCCAGTACTTC.

The chain employs TRBV30 and TRBJ1-6; D is unclear. CDR3 length equals 12 residues. V was pared by 4 bases and J by 5 bases, with 6 bases between. Germline CDR1 is GTSNPN and CDR2 is SVGIG (reference sequence). CDR3 bases: TGTGCCTGGACAAGAAATAATTCACCCCTCCACTTT. Translating it yields CAWTRNNSPLHF.

The chain combines TRBV11-3 with TRBJ2-2; a possible D gene is TRBD2 (7 bases). Germline-derived CDR1 and CDR2 are SGHNT and YENEEA. Deletions cut 5 bases from V and 6 bases from J, with 16 bases between. This CDR3 has 15 amino acids. The chain's CDR3 is CASSPGGGGAGELFF. The CDR3, as DNA: TGTGCCAGCAGCCCCGGTGGGGGGGGCGCCGGGGAGCTGTTTTTT.

This clone has just one count. The CDR3 loop is CASSLGQARETQYF. In DNA, the CDR3 is TGCGCCAGCAGCTTGGGCCAAGCTAGGGAGACCCAGTACTTC. This sequence joins TRBV5-1 and TRBJ2-5, with D unresolved. The V gene lost 0 bases and the J gene lost 5 bases, with 11 bases spanning the gap. The length of the CDR3 is 14 residues. Germline V gene data show CDR1 as SGHRS and CDR2 as YFSETQ.

This chain uses TRBV7-9 with TRBJ2-2; D not certain. The V end lost 5 bases, the J end lost 5 bases, and 12 bases lay between the germline ends. This CDR3 has 14 amino acids. The germline V gene has CDR1 SEHNR and CDR2 FQNEAQ (reference sequence). The CDR3 loop is CASSQAVRTGELFF. The CDR3, as DNA: TGTGCCAGCAGCCAGGCCGTGAGGACCGGGGAGCTGTTTTTT.

J is TRBJ2-2 and V is TRBV5-1, with a weak D call TRBD2 (5 bases). The CDR3 runs to 15 residues. Germline CDR1 and CDR2: SGHRS and YFSETQ. Deletions cut 2 bases from V and 4 bases from J, with 12 bases between. The CDR3 nucleotides are TGCGCCAGCAGCTTAGGACCGGAGGTCACCGGGGAGCTGTTTTTT. Its protein product is CASSLGPEVTGELFF.

This chain joins TRBV5-1 and TRBJ2-7, with 10 bases that match TRBD1. The germline CDR1 and CDR2 sequences are SGHRS and YFSETQ. The trim removed 1 base at V and 2 bases at J, leaving 6 bases unmatched. This CDR3 contains 16 residues. CDR3 residues: CASSLRGTGETYEQYF. CDR3 in DNA: TGCGCCAGCAGCTTGAGAGGGACAGGGGAGACCTACGAGCAGTACTTC. The variable domain in full, completed from reference TRBV5-1 and TRBJ2-7, reads KAGVTQTPRYLIKTRGQQVTLSCSPISGHRSVSWYQQTPGQGLQFLFEYFSETQRNKGNFPGRFSGRQFSNSRSEMNVSTLELGDSALYLCASSLRGTGETYEQYFGPGTRLTVT.

The chain has TRBV6-1 and TRBJ2-5; D is tentatively TRBD1 or TRBD2 (5 bases each). The germline V gene encodes CDR1 MNHNS and CDR2 SASEGT. The CDR3 runs to 16 residues. V was clipped by 0 bases and J by 5 bases, with 16 bases between them. The CDR3, as DNA: TGTGCCAGCAGTGAAGCGGGGTGGGGGATGGGTGAGACCCAGTACTTC. It translates to CASSEAGWGMGETQYF.

The J gene is TRBJ1-5, the V gene TRBV6-5; D remains ambiguous. Trimming removed 5 bases at V and 1 base at J, with 12 bases between. CDR1 and CDR2 from the germline V gene are MNHEY and SVGAGI. CDR3 length equals 15 residues. This chain's CDR3 is CASSRSGWSNQPQHF. The DNA of the CDR3 is TGTGCCAGCAGTCGTTCGGGGTGGAGCAATCAGCCCCAGCATTTT.

The genes are TRBV7-3 and TRBJ2-3, with a possible D match to TRBD2 (5 bases). Trimming cost V 5 bases and J 2 bases, with 11 bases left between them. CDR1 is SGHTA and CDR2 is FQGTGA in the germline V gene. This CDR3 comprises 14 residues. CDR3 sequence: CASSPTTSTDTQYF. The CDR3 coding sequence is TGTGCCAGCAGCCCGACTACTTCCACAGATACGCAGTATTTT.

The J gene is TRBJ2-1, the V gene TRBV4-1, with D hard to call. The V gene's germline CDR1 is MGHRA and CDR2 YSYEKL. Trimming removed 5 bases from V and 3 bases from J, with 20 bases in between. This CDR3 region has 17 residues. CDR3 residues: CASSSGPVGMVYNEQFF. The CDR3 DNA sequence: TGCGCCAGCAGCTCTGGACCCGTCGGAATGGTCTACAATGAGCAGTTCTTC.

The V call is TRBV18, the J call TRBJ2-4; possibly TRBD1 for D (5 bases). The germline CDR1 and CDR2 sequences are KGHSH and LQKENI. CDR3 size: 18 residues. Between the trimmed V and J ends, which lost 3 bases and 6 bases, there was a span of 24 bases. The CDR3 is CASSPSWGVGFPGNIQYF. The CDR3 DNA follows: TGTGCCAGCTCACCTAGCTGGGGCGTAGGGTTTCCAGGAAACATTCAGTACTTC.

In this sample, this clone turned up a few times. The genes are TRBV6-6 and TRBJ1-2, with D perhaps TRBD1 (5 bases). CDR3 size: 15 residues. Trimming took 2 bases from V and 1 from J, leaving 11 bases between them. Per the germline V gene, CDR1 is MNHNY and CDR2 is SVGAGI (reference sequence). The CDR3 protein is CASSYGGESNYGYTF. The CDR3 DNA reads as TGTGCCAGCAGTTACGGGGGGGAGAGTAACTATGGCTACACCTTC.

The CDR3 protein is CASSPSRGDYEQYF. CDR3 coding DNA: TGTGCCAGCAGCCCGTCGAGGGGGGATTACGAGCAGTACTTC. The chain combines TRBV5-4 with TRBJ2-7; D is tentatively TRBD1 or TRBD2 (6 bases each). The germline CDR1 and CDR2 sequences are SGHNT and YYREEE (reference sequence). This CDR3 spans 14 amino acids. Trimming removed 4 bases from V and 4 bases from J, with 15 bases in between.

This clone was picked up one time. V usage is TRBV4-1 and J usage is TRBJ1-5; TRBD1 is a possible D gene (5 bases). CDR1 is MGHRA and CDR2 is YSYEKL in the germline V gene. Trimming took off 2 bases at V and 3 bases at J, with 14 bases between the two ends. The CDR3 extends over 16 amino acids. DNA for the CDR3: TGCGCCAGCAGCCAAATCCAGGGCGGGTACAATCAGCCCCAGCATTTT. Its translation is CASSQIQGGYNQPQHF.

The chain carries TRBV19 and TRBJ2-4; no clear D gene. The CDR3 covers 14 residues. The germline V gene encodes CDR1 LNHDA and CDR2 SQIVND (reference sequence). V lost 5 bases and J 0 bases, leaving 8 bases between the germline ends. The CDR3 loop is CASSEQIAKNIQYF. Here the CDR3 DNA reads TGTGCCAGTAGTGAACAGATAGCCAAAAACATTCAGTACTTC.

The V and J genes are TRBV9 and TRBJ2-7; 9 bases agree with TRBD1. This CDR3 is 14 amino acids long. CDR1 and CDR2 (germline): SGDLS, YYNGEE. Trimming removed 4 bases from V and 5 bases from J; junction bases left unmatched: 7. In DNA form, the CDR3 reads TGTGCCAGCAGCCTTTGGGACAGGGACGACGAGCAGTACTTC. Translated: CASSLWDRDDEQYF.

This clone was counted between two and nine times. The V gene is TRBV11-3, the J gene TRBJ2-1; no clear D gene. Trimming shortened V by 2 bases and J by 10 bases, and 6 bases separated the two germline ends. CDR1 SGHNT and CDR2 YENEEA come from the germline V gene. The CDR3 runs 11 residues. CDR3 in DNA: TGTGCCAGCAGCTTACTGTGGGAGCAGTTCTTC. Translated, it gives CASSLLWEQFF.

On this clone itself: This may arise from a read error, as a much more abundant clone is one base away. The chain joins TRBV5-1 to TRBJ1-1; a weak D match, TRBD1 (5 bases). This CDR3 spans 13 amino acids. The germline V and J ends were trimmed by 0 bases and 4 bases, with 7 bases remaining between them. The germline CDR1 and CDR2 sequences are SGHRS and YFSETQ. The CDR3 sequence is CASSLEGTTEAFF. In DNA form, the CDR3 reads TGCGCCAGCAGCTTGGAGGGGACCACTGAAGCTTTCTTT.

This chain connects TRBV30 to TRBJ2-7; no reliable D call. Trimming stripped 1 base from V and 7 bases from J, with 14 bases between. Germline V gene data show CDR1 as GTSNPN and CDR2 as SVGIG (reference sequence). The CDR3 contains 13 residues. The CDR3: CAWSGVAPGEQYF. The CDR3 DNA reads as TGTGCCTGGAGTGGGGTAGCCCCGGGTGAGCAGTACTTC.

This chain uses TRBV5-1 with TRBJ2-1; D may be TRBD2 (6 bases). CDR1 is SGHRS, CDR2 YFSETQ, per germline. There are 15 residues in the CDR3. V lost 1 base to trimming and J lost 2 bases, with 10 bases between them. CDR3 amino acids: CASSLFSGTYNEQFF. CDR3 nucleotide sequence: TGCGCCAGCAGCTTGTTTAGCGGAACCTACAATGAGCAGTTCTTC.

The chain employs TRBV6-5 and TRBJ1-2, with TRBD1 matching 7 bases. V gave up 0 bases and J gave up 8 bases; unmatched junction bases: 6. The germline V gene has CDR1 MNHEY and CDR2 SVGAGI. The CDR3 runs to 14 residues. The DNA of the CDR3 is TGTGCCAGCAGTTACTCGGGACAGTGGGAGGGCTACACCTTC. Protein sequence: CASSYSGQWEGYTF.

The chain combines TRBV30 with TRBJ2-7, with D maybe TRBD1 (6 bases). Germline loops: CDR1 GTSNPN, CDR2 SVGIG (reference sequence). This CDR3 region has 13 residues. The V and J ends lost 2 bases and 7 bases respectively, with 15 bases between them. CDR3 DNA sequence: TGTGCCTGGAGTTCCCAGACAGGTGGGGAGCAGTACTTC. Protein sequence: CAWSSQTGGEQYF.

The gene calls are TRBV19 and TRBJ2-1; D possibly uses TRBD1 or TRBD2 (6 bases each). The CDR3 is 16 residues long. V lost 5 bases, J lost 6 bases, and 20 bases lay in between. CDR1 is LNHDA and CDR2 is SQIVND in the germline V gene (reference sequence). The DNA for the CDR3 is TGTGCCAGTAGTTTAGGAAACCTGGGGGGCAGCAATGAGCAGTTCTTC. Residues: CASSLGNLGGSNEQFF.

The rearrangement links TRBV5-6 to TRBJ2-5, with unresolved D. Gene TRBJ2-7 matches the end of the DNA better, so the J call may be wrong. Germline values: CDR1 SGHDT, CDR2 YYEEEE. The CDR3 consists of 14 residues. The CDR3 DNA follows: TGTGCCAGCAGCTTGGAGAGGAACTCCTACGAGCAGTACTTC. The encoded protein is CASSLERNSYEQYF.